A single sample gave rise to the 26 T cell receptor beta chains below, sequenced in a study of T-cell reconstitution after alpha-beta-depleted transplantation in children. Unique molecular identifiers were incorporated into the prepared TCRbeta library. TCRdb processed the PCR reads anew with MiXCR; each CDR3 protein has one entry. The repertoire consists of 350,000 to 400,000 distinct CDR3 sequences, with 20% occurring once and the leading ten covering over 3.5%. The specimen comprised PBMCs from the stem cell graft donor, sampled from the stem cell graft. These receptor sequences come from a human donor who donated a stem cell graft to a child with acute myeloid leukemia.

This clonotype appeared a few times. The gene calls are TRBV15 and TRBJ2-1, with D perhaps matching TRBD1 (8 bases). This CDR3 region has 15 residues. Germline V gene data show CDR1 as LNHNV and CDR2 as YYDKDF (reference sequence). The germline V and J ends were trimmed by 1 base and 5 bases, with 12 bases remaining between them. This chain's CDR3 is CATSRVTGGDNEQFF. CDR3 sequence (DNA): TGTGCCACCAGCAGAGTAACAGGGGGGGACAATGAGCAGTTCTTC.

The chain combines TRBV20-1 with TRBJ2-5; D gene uncertain. The CDR3 is 11 amino acids. Germline assignment: CDR1 DFQATT and CDR2 SNEGSKA (reference sequence). Between the trimmed V and J ends, which lost 7 bases and 2 bases, there was a span of 8 bases. The CDR3 bases are TGCAGTGTTCAGGAACAAGAGACCCAGTACTTC. It encodes CSVQEQETQYF.

This clonotype was counted ten times or more. The V call is TRBV20-1, the J call TRBJ1-6; no reliable D call. The CDR3 loop spans 12 amino acids. Germline CDR1 DFQATT, CDR2 SNEGSKA (reference sequence). Trimming took off 1 base at V and 9 bases at J, with 7 bases between the two ends. CDR3 in DNA: TGCAGTGCTAGAGTTGAGGGTTCACCCCTCCACTTT. This codes for CSARVEGSPLHF.

The V and J genes are TRBV10-1 and TRBJ1-5, with D maybe TRBD1 (6 bases). The CDR3 spans 15 residues. Trimming pared 3 bases from V and 4 bases from J, leaving 13 bases between. Germline V gene sequence: CDR1 WNHNN, CDR2 SYGVQD (reference sequence). The CDR3 is CASSEGGSGNQPQHF. CDR3 bases: TGCGCCAGCAGTGAAGGGGGATCGGGGAATCAGCCCCAGCATTTT.

The genes are TRBV3-1 and TRBJ2-2; D unclear. V lost 1 base to trimming and J lost 11 bases, with 14 bases between them. This CDR3 region has 14 residues. CDR1 is LGHDT and CDR2 is YNNKEL in the germline V gene (reference sequence). CDR3 loop: CASSQVLSAAELFF. The CDR3 DNA follows: TGTGCCAGCAGCCAAGTTCTATCGGCTGCCGAGCTGTTTTTT.

V gene TRBV21-1 combines with J gene TRBJ1-2; TRBD1 reflects the table's D call only, with no check against the DNA. TRBV21-1 is a known pseudogene. The CDR3 contains 14 residues. The CDR3 spells CASKTTDPNYGYTF. Written as DNA, the CDR3 is TGTGCCAGCAAGACGACAGATCCTAACTATGGCTACACCTTC.

This clonotype was counted ten times or more. J is TRBJ1-1 and V is TRBV29-1; D possibly corresponds to TRBD1 (5 bases). Germline CDR1 reads SQVTM; CDR2 reads ANQGSEA. V lost 5 bases and J 5 bases, leaving 18 bases between the germline ends. CDR3 length: 14 residues. CDR3 bases: TGCAGCGTTTACCAGGGTTCCATGAGAACTGAAGCTTTCTTT. This gives the protein CSVYQGSMRTEAFF.

This chain joins TRBV20-1 and TRBJ2-1; D remains unclear. Germline values: CDR1 DFQATT, CDR2 SNEGSKA (reference sequence). V was clipped by 3 bases and J by 6 bases, with 15 bases between them. The length of the CDR3 is 14 residues. CDR3 region: CSASWVLSPNEQFF. As DNA, the CDR3 is TGCAGTGCTAGTTGGGTTCTTTCCCCCAATGAGCAGTTCTTC.

The rearrangement links TRBV29-1 to TRBJ2-3; 8 bases agree with TRBD1. The trim removed 6 bases at V and 2 bases at J, leaving 7 bases unmatched. The V gene's germline CDR1 is SQVTM and CDR2 ANQGSEA. The CDR3 has 14 amino acids. The CDR3 is CSVPTGGTTDTQYF. CDR3 nucleotides: TGCAGCGTCCCTACAGGGGGTACCACAGATACGCAGTATTTT.

This clonotype appeared a few times. The chain is built from TRBV24-1 and TRBJ2-1; D possibly matches TRBD1 or TRBD2 (5 bases each). Germline assignment: CDR1 KGHDR and CDR2 SFDVKD. The ends were cut back, 3 bases at V and 5 bases at J, with 10 bases in the middle. This CDR3 is 14 amino acids long. CDR3 bases: TGTGCCACCAGTGATGGGGACCCCAACAATGAGCAGTTCTTC. Translating gives CATSDGDPNNEQFF.

The genes are TRBV10-3 and TRBJ2-3, with 14 nucleotides matching TRBD2. The germline V gene has CDR1 ENHRY and CDR2 SYGVKD. The length of the CDR3 is 15 residues. Trimming at V came to 8 bases and at J to 4 bases, leaving 5 bases not matched to a gene. CDR3 nucleotide sequence: TGTGCCATCGGGACTAGCGGGAGATTGGCAGATACGCAGTATTTT. It encodes CAIGTSGRLADTQYF.

The chain recombines TRBV5-1 with TRBJ2-3; the D is unclear. Germline lookup yields CDR1 SGHRS and CDR2 YFSETQ. V was shortened by 4 bases and J by 0 bases, with 12 bases between the two germline ends. The CDR3 extends over 15 amino acids. The CDR3, as DNA: TGCGCCAGCAGCACCTCCTTGACTAGCACAGATACGCAGTATTTT. Translated, it gives CASSTSLTSTDTQYF.

J is TRBJ2-7 and V is TRBV23-1; 12 bases line up with TRBD1. TRBV23-1 is an open reading frame whose function is uncertain. Trimming at V came to 3 bases and at J to 7 bases, leaving 16 bases not matched to a gene. CDR3 size: 18 residues. The CDR3 DNA follows: TGCGCCAGCAGTCATCCGGGACAGGGGGCGCTACTAGCTCTAGAGCAGTACTTC. It encodes CASSHPGQGALLALEQYF.

The table lists this clonotype with many counts. J is TRBJ2-7 and V is TRBV7-2; TRBD2 aligns across 9 bases. This CDR3 has 16 amino acids. J gave up 4 bases and V 0 bases, and 7 bases lay outside the gene matches. The V gene's germline CDR1 is SGHTA and CDR2 FQGNSA. CDR3 residues: CASSLAVSGSRYEQYF. The CDR3 nucleotides read TGTGCCAGCAGCTTAGCGGTTAGCGGGAGTAGGTACGAGCAGTACTTC.

This chain uses TRBV12-3 or TRBV12-4 with TRBJ2-5, with 7 bases that match TRBD1. This CDR3 has 15 amino acids. V lost 6 bases, J lost 5 bases, and 12 bases stayed unmatched. As DNA, the CDR3 is TGTGCCAGCAGCGACATCGGGACAGTTACGGAGACCCAGTACTTC. This sequence encodes CASSDIGTVTETQYF.

This clonotype was observed at least ten times. This rearrangement joins TRBV20-1 to TRBJ2-7, with TRBD2 matching 10 bases. Germline loops: CDR1 DFQATT, CDR2 SNEGSKA (reference sequence). The CDR3 totals 14 residues. With 5 bases clipped from V and 3 bases from J, the junction kept 7 bases outside the gene matches. The CDR3 DNA reads as TGCAGTGCTGGCGGACTAGCGGAGATCTACGAGCAGTACTTC. It encodes CSAGGLAEIYEQYF.

The chain couples TRBV9 to TRBJ1-3; 7 positions agree with TRBD1. The germline V gene encodes CDR1 SGDLS and CDR2 YYNGEE. The trim removed 4 bases at V and 0 bases at J, leaving 4 bases unmatched. The CDR3 length is 15 residues. The CDR3 DNA is TGTGCCAGCAGCCCCAGGACAGGCTCTGGAAACACCATATATTTT. Protein product: CASSPRTGSGNTIYF. The full variable domain, with the rest looked up from reference TRBV9 and TRBJ1-3, is DSGVTQTPKHLITATGQRVTLRCSPRSGDLSVYWYQQSLDQGLQFLIQYYNGEERAKGNILERFSAQQFPDLHSELNLSSLELGDSALYFCASSPRTGSGNTIYFGEGSWLTVV.

This clonotype was observed a handful of times. V and J are TRBV11-2 and TRBJ2-5; D remains ambiguous. This CDR3 has 13 residues. V was cut by 0 bases and J by 4 bases, with 6 bases left in between. Germline assignment: CDR1 SGHAT and CDR2 FQNNGV. CDR3 coding DNA: TGTGCCAGCAGCTTAGATCGGAGAGAGACCCAGTACTTC. This encodes CASSLDRRETQYF.

In its sample, this clonotype was seen a few times. This chain links TRBV20-1 with TRBJ2-2; 16 bases align to TRBD2. CDR1 is DFQATT and CDR2 is SNEGSKA in the germline V gene (reference sequence). Unmatched junction bases numbered 14, after V lost 6 bases and J lost 4 bases. CDR3 size: 19 residues. In DNA form, the CDR3 reads TGCAGTGCCCAGTCCCTAGGGACTAGCGGGAGGGCCCCCACCGGGGAGCTGTTTTTT. Translating gives CSAQSLGTSGRAPTGELFF.

This sequence joins TRBV29-1 and TRBJ2-1, with D perhaps matching TRBD2 (5 bases). The CDR3 runs 15 residues. V lost 4 bases to trimming and J lost 6 bases, with 19 bases between them. Germline CDR1 SQVTM, CDR2 ANQGSEA. The CDR3 sequence: CSVGGSGGYRNEQFF. CDR3 DNA sequence: TGCAGCGTTGGAGGGAGTGGTGGGTACCGCAATGAGCAGTTCTTC.

The chain joins TRBV3-1 to TRBJ2-1; D call uncertain. The CDR3 extends over 15 amino acids. In germline, CDR1 is LGHDT, CDR2 YNNKEL (reference sequence). V dropped 1 base and J dropped 4 bases, with 11 bases sitting between them. CDR3 nucleotides: TGTGCCAGCAGCCAAGCTATCCCACCTTACAATGAGCAGTTCTTC. Protein product: CASSQAIPPYNEQFF.

The sample holds a few counts of this clonotype. V is TRBV29-1 and J is TRBJ2-1, with TRBD2 matching 12 bases. Germline CDR1 is SQVTM and CDR2 is ANQGSEA. The CDR3 has 21 residues. J lost 0 bases, V lost 7 bases, and 22 bases had no gene match. The CDR3 bases are TGCAGCGCGAGGGGGACTAGCGGGCGTAGCGGGGACCGTAGCTCCTACAATGAGCAGTTCTTC. Amino acid sequence: CSARGTSGRSGDRSSYNEQFF.

This clonotype was seen at least ten times. The chain combines TRBV20-1 with TRBJ2-5, with D perhaps matching TRBD2 (5 bases). Deletions cut 1 base from V and 2 bases from J, with 11 bases between. Per germline, CDR1 DFQATT and CDR2 SNEGSKA (reference sequence). CDR3 size: 14 residues. The CDR3 sequence is CSARVGGTQETQYF. CDR3 sequence (DNA): TGCAGTGCTAGAGTTGGAGGAACACAAGAGACCCAGTACTTC.

There are many counts of this clonotype. V usage is TRBV4-2 and J usage is TRBJ1-2; D ambiguous. The CDR3 sequence is 13 residues long. The ends were cut back, 4 bases at V and 4 bases at J, with 10 bases in the middle. From germline, CDR1 is LGHNA and CDR2 YNFKEQ. CDR3 nucleotides: TGTGCCAGCAGCCGGGATGGGGTCTATGGCTACACCTTC. Translating gives CASSRDGVYGYTF.

This chain links TRBV5-1 with TRBJ2-5, with D possibly TRBD2 on 5 matching bases. The CDR3 consists of 13 residues. CDR1 SGHRS and CDR2 YFSETQ come from the germline V gene. Between the trimmed V and J ends, which lost 5 bases and 2 bases, there was a span of 10 bases. CDR3 bases: TGCGCCAGCAGGGACTGGGGTCAAGAGACCCAGTACTTC. Its translation: CASRDWGQETQYF.

This chain joins TRBV7-3 and TRBJ2-2; tentatively, D is TRBD2 (7 bases). The CDR3 is 15 amino acids. Trimming pared 4 bases from V and 6 bases from J, leaving 15 bases between. Germline CDR1 is SGHTA and CDR2 is FQGTGA. CDR3 region: CASSSGGLGSGELFF. CDR3 coding DNA: TGTGCCAGCAGCTCGGGGGGCCTAGGGTCCGGGGAGCTGTTTTTT.